The entry below describes one TCR beta chain. Its antigen is unidentified. One junction end does not reproduce the germline sequence, and a read error may be involved. From germline, CDR1 is SGHTA and CDR2 FQGTGA. The CDR3 spans 15 residues. The data are from a study of cytomegalovirus exposure and HLA in healthy donors. The study, taken as a whole, reports: Most TCR sequences were rare, but some public TCRs occurred in many donors. Presence/absence analyses took donor sequencing depth as roughly uniform.

Primers included in the PCR were 60 Vbeta and 13 Jbeta primers. The repertoire was sequenced with immunoSEQ multiplex PCR; TCRdb's copy has only in-frame clones and lacks some. The sample includes around 300,000 clones, about 66% seen only once; the top ten take approximately 2.1%. The sequenced sample consisted of PBMCs. The source of this sequence is a female donor in good health and CMV-seronegative. The chain recombines TRBV7-3 with TRBJ1-1; 9 bases agree with TRBD1. CDR3 sequence: CSSSLMGQGNTEAFF. As DNA, the CDR3 is TGTTCCAGCAGCTTAATGGGACAGGGAAACACTGAAGCTTTCTTT.